A selection of T cell receptor beta chains follows, all from one sample in a study of blood T cell repertoires in COVID-19. TCRdb's table, derived via immunoSEQ multiplex PCR, lists solely in-frame clones and lacks some. This sample carries about 370,000 clones, 75% to 90% of them seen once, and the ten largest clones take roughly 1%. Input material: PBMCs or T cells enriched from blood (not recorded which). These TCRs come from a man aged 18 to 29 who had recovered from COVID-19. The CDR3 runs from the conserved cysteine through the conserved F or W. A D gene is named only where the DNA matches it firmly. Clone size is shown for a subset of rows, as once, few, many or a class of expanded clone.

TRBV6-2/TRBV6-3	TRBJ1-5	-	-	TGTGCCAGCAGTTACTTTTTGGGCGGGTTCGTTCAGCCCCAGCATTTT	CASSYFLGGFVQPQHF
TRBV18	TRBJ1-4	-	-	TGTGCCAGCTCACCACGGGGGGTACTTGATGAAAAACTGTTTTTT	CASSPRGVLDEKLFF
TRBV6-4	TRBJ1-1	once	-	TGTGCCAGCAAAGACAGTGTGGTTAACACTGAAGCTTTCTTT	CASKDSVVNTEAFF
TRBV7-9	TRBJ1-5	-	TRBD1	TGTGCCACCAGGGGGGGGGCAGGTCAGCCCCAGCATTTT	CATRGGAGQPQHF
TRBV11-2	TRBJ1-2	-	-	TGTGCCAGCAGCTTGATGGGCCCAAGCTATGGCTACACCTTC	CASSLMGPSYGYTF
TRBV19	TRBJ2-1	-	TRBD2	TGTGCCAGTAGTAGCGGGACTAGCGGGAACAATGAGCAGTTCTTC	CASSSGTSGNNEQFF
TRBV6-5	TRBJ2-7	-	TRBD2	TGTGCCAGCAGAGTAGGGACTAGCGCGTACGAGCAGTACTTC	CASRVGTSAYEQYF
TRBV7-9	TRBJ1-1	-	TRBD1	TGTGCCAGCAGGACCGGGACAGGCTCGAACACTGAAGCTTTCTTT	CASRTGTGSNTEAFF
TRBV28	TRBJ2-3	-	-	TGTGCCAGCTCCGCAGGGAGGACTTCGCGGACAGATACGCAGTATTTT	CASSAGRTSRTDTQYF
TRBV5-6	TRBJ1-2	-	TRBD1	TGTGCCAGCAGCACCATACAGGGACAGGGAAGGGGAGGTGGCTACACCTTC	CASSTIQGQGRGGGYTF
TRBV11-1	TRBJ1-3	-	-	TGTGCCAGCAGCTTGGGGCGGAACTCTGGAAACACCATATATTTT	CASSLGRNSGNTIYF
TRBV28	TRBJ1-2	-	-	TGTGCCAGCAGTTTAAACAGGAACTATGGCTACACCTTC	CASSLNRNYGYTF
TRBV12-3/TRBV12-4	TRBJ1-5	-	TRBD1	TGTGCCAGCAGACCAGGGGGTCAGCCCCAGCATTTT	CASRPGGQPQHF
TRBV3-1/TRBV3-2	TRBJ2-2	few	-	TGTGCCAGCAGAAGTTCGGGACAAACCGGGGAGCTGTTTTTT	CASRSSGQTGELFF
TRBV5-4	TRBJ2-3	-	TRBD2	TGTGCCAGCAGCAAAACTAGCGGGAGGGATTGGGATACGCAGTATTTT	CASSKTSGRDWDTQYF
TRBV5-5	TRBJ1-5	-	-	TGTGCCAGCAGCTTGATAGAGAGCAATCAGCCCCAGCATTTT	CASSLIESNQPQHF
TRBV24-1	TRBJ1-5	-	-	TGTGCCACCAGTGGCCCGGGGGTACGACAGCCCCAGCATTTT	CATSGPGVRQPQHF
TRBV5-1	TRBJ2-5	-	-	TGCGCCAGCAGCGCCCGGGTTAGACAGGGAGGAGAGACCCAGTACTTC	CASSARVRQGGETQYF
TRBV7-6	TRBJ1-5	-	-	TGTGCCAGCAGCTTAAATAGGGGTCAGCCCCAGCATTTT	CASSLNRGQPQHF
TRBV5-1	TRBJ2-7	-	-	TGCGCCAGCAGCTCACTACCCTACGAGCGGCAGTACTTC	CASSSLPYERQYF
TRBV7-9	TRBJ2-1	-	-	TGTGCCAGCACCTCCTGGACAGTTGCTGAGCAGTTCTTC	CASTSWTVAEQFF
TRBV5-1	TRBJ2-1	-	-	TGCGCCAGCAGCTTGGAGGGGCCAGAGCAGTTCTTC	CASSLEGPEQFF
TRBV3-1/TRBV3-2	TRBJ1-2	-	TRBD1	TGTGCCAGCAGTCCCACGGGACAGATCAACTATGGCTACACCTTC	CASSPTGQINYGYTF
TRBV19	TRBJ2-2	-	TRBD2	TGTGCCAGTAGTACTGGGACTAGCTACACCGGGGAGCTGTTTTTT	CASSTGTSYTGELFF
TRBV5-4	TRBJ1-2	once	-	TGTGCCAGCAGCTTTGGGTGGAGGGAAACCCCTAACTATGGCTACACCTTC	CASSFGWRETPNYGYTF
TRBV10-1	TRBJ2-3	-	TRBD2	TGCGCCAGCAGTGGGGGACTAGCGGCTTGCACAGATACGCAGTATTTT	CASSGGLAACTDTQYF